These T cell receptor beta chains were read from a single sample in a study of T cell repertoires in cytomegalovirus infection. What these receptors recognize is not known. TCRdb re-called the reads through MiXCR, storing one row per CDR3 protein. The sample lists 150,000 or so distinct CDR3 sequences, less than 25% occurring once. The sequences come from CD8+ T cells from cultured PBMCs, collected from culture after CMV antigen stimulation. Receptors originate from a human donor in good health (CMV status not recorded). Some clones in this sample may be carry-over from other donors' samples. Each CDR3 is given without its conserved first and last residue.

j_call: TRBJ2-7; v_call: TRBV7-2; cdr3_aa: ASSFWQDNHEQY
j_call: TRBJ1-2; v_call: TRBV15; cdr3_aa: ATSRDGTGNNYGYT
j_call: TRBJ2-5; v_call: TRBV7-6; cdr3_aa: ASSRNRDETQY
j_call: TRBJ2-1; v_call: TRBV6-5; cdr3_aa: ASSLGPDRATYNEQF
j_call: TRBJ2-3; v_call: TRBV6-2/TRBV6-3; cdr3_aa: ASSYWGTWQY
j_call: TRBJ1-2; v_call: TRBV20-1; cdr3_aa: SARDKPHGYT
j_call: TRBJ1-1; v_call: TRBV7-3; cdr3_aa: ASSSRSGAEAF
j_call: TRBJ2-7; v_call: TRBV20-1; cdr3_aa: SARGESYEQY
j_call: TRBJ1-1; v_call: TRBV5-6; cdr3_aa: ASSFSHPNTEAF
j_call: TRBJ2-1; v_call: TRBV27; cdr3_aa: ASSLQNHNEQF
j_call: TRBJ1-2; v_call: TRBV7-3; cdr3_aa: ASSLLPGRLEYGYT
j_call: TRBJ2-3; v_call: TRBV20-1; cdr3_aa: SASWSSGGTDTQY
j_call: TRBJ2-2; v_call: TRBV7-4; cdr3_aa: ASSLAQKLRNTGELF
j_call: TRBJ1-3; v_call: TRBV20-1; cdr3_aa: SARPSQRLEGPYTIY
j_call: TRBJ1-2; v_call: TRBV6-1; cdr3_aa: ASSGLPETAYGYT
j_call: TRBJ1-2; v_call: TRBV20-1; cdr3_aa: SARVPGEFSPESYGYT
j_call: TRBJ2-1; v_call: TRBV7-8; cdr3_aa: ASSVGTGGYNEQF
j_call: TRBJ1-6; v_call: TRBV7-1; cdr3_aa: ASSPRDRSDSPLH
j_call: TRBJ1-1; v_call: TRBV6-2/TRBV6-3; cdr3_aa: ASSYSLTEMNTEAF
j_call: TRBJ2-1; v_call: TRBV4-1; cdr3_aa: ASSLRTSGGVNEQF
j_call: TRBJ1-1; v_call: TRBV19; cdr3_aa: ASTWGQPNTEAF
j_call: TRBJ2-1; v_call: TRBV7-3; cdr3_aa: ASSPWAGETYNEQF
j_call: TRBJ1-4; v_call: TRBV12-3/TRBV12-4; cdr3_aa: ASVRRTNEKLF
j_call: TRBJ1-5; v_call: TRBV7-9; cdr3_aa: ASSFGPLVGNQPQH
j_call: TRBJ1-5; v_call: TRBV7-8; cdr3_aa: ASSPGPGQGDQPQH
j_call: TRBJ2-1; v_call: TRBV6-2/TRBV6-3; cdr3_aa: ASSYLRQGVDEQF
j_call: TRBJ1-2; v_call: TRBV19; cdr3_aa: ASTPADRGGYGYT
j_call: TRBJ2-1; v_call: TRBV7-3; cdr3_aa: ASSLISRLAGAAPSSYNEQF
j_call: TRBJ2-1; v_call: TRBV7-3; cdr3_aa: ASSLTVGSGTGYNEQF
j_call: TRBJ2-5; v_call: TRBV12-3/TRBV12-4; cdr3_aa: ASSLGGQTQY
j_call: TRBJ2-7; v_call: TRBV24-1; cdr3_aa: ATSDSSGAPWH
j_call: TRBJ2-1; v_call: TRBV9; cdr3_aa: ASSPEGVSYNEQF
j_call: TRBJ1-4; v_call: TRBV4-3; cdr3_aa: ASSQVSLQGPEKLF
j_call: TRBJ1-6; v_call: TRBV27; cdr3_aa: ASRTGDYNSPLH
j_call: TRBJ1-1; v_call: TRBV7-8; cdr3_aa: ASSLVPGGAIKGAF
j_call: TRBJ1-6; v_call: TRBV3-1; cdr3_aa: ASSQGAVNNSPLH
j_call: TRBJ2-5; v_call: TRBV11-2; cdr3_aa: ASSSTVYQETQY
j_call: TRBJ2-5; v_call: TRBV6-2/TRBV6-3; cdr3_aa: ASSSLRRQEETQY
j_call: TRBJ1-1; v_call: TRBV19; cdr3_aa: ASRATGLYNTEAF
j_call: TRBJ1-1; v_call: TRBV27; cdr3_aa: ASSLRSGYGEAF
j_call: TRBJ2-7; v_call: TRBV4-1; cdr3_aa: ASSLEPMGYEQY
j_call: TRBJ1-2; v_call: TRBV6-2/TRBV6-3; cdr3_aa: ASSYSPAGGYGYT
j_call: TRBJ2-7; v_call: TRBV10-3; cdr3_aa: AISDSNGLSYEQY
j_call: TRBJ1-3; v_call: TRBV12-3/TRBV12-4; cdr3_aa: ASSTWEGPGNTIY
j_call: TRBJ1-1; v_call: TRBV12-3/TRBV12-4; cdr3_aa: ASSSTGTEAF
j_call: TRBJ1-2; v_call: TRBV29-1; cdr3_aa: SVEDRGGDGYT
j_call: TRBJ2-3; v_call: TRBV28; cdr3_aa: ASSLPGVLNTDTQY
j_call: TRBJ1-1; v_call: TRBV7-2; cdr3_aa: ASSLVGGPRGAF
j_call: TRBJ1-1; v_call: TRBV4-2; cdr3_aa: ASSQGLETHTEAF
j_call: TRBJ2-7; v_call: TRBV7-9; cdr3_aa: ASSPVPGEQY
j_call: TRBJ2-5; v_call: TRBV12-3/TRBV12-4; cdr3_aa: ASSLVYQNKETQY
j_call: TRBJ2-1; v_call: TRBV6-2/TRBV6-3; cdr3_aa: ASSYRSGVNNEQF
j_call: TRBJ1-1; v_call: TRBV27; cdr3_aa: ASSLSRGGGTEAF
j_call: TRBJ1-1; v_call: TRBV7-6; cdr3_aa: ASSLAAGGMMNTEAF
j_call: TRBJ1-5; v_call: TRBV7-9; cdr3_aa: ASTPGPTSNQPQH
j_call: TRBJ2-2; v_call: TRBV4-1; cdr3_aa: ASSTRTSGAGTGELF
j_call: TRBJ1-2; v_call: TRBV7-9; cdr3_aa: ASSKNTGTEYYT
j_call: TRBJ1-1; v_call: TRBV7-9; cdr3_aa: ASSPRGQGAANTEAF
j_call: TRBJ1-2; v_call: TRBV19; cdr3_aa: ASSIDRTGLRGYT